Presented here are 31 T cell receptor beta chains from one specimen sequenced in a study of vaccination and CD4 T cells after COVID-19. The sample's treatment: approximately 9-day PBMC culture with coronavirus spike peptide pools or control peptides (ViraFEST assay). Collection of the unexposed donor's CD4+ T cells took place before the COVID-19 pandemic (2011-2018). Cultured CD4+ T cell DNA underwent sequencing with the Oncomine TCR Beta short-read assay. Genomic DNA was isolated from CD4+ T cells that had been cultured. TCRdb itself ran the PCR reads through MiXCR, one entry per CDR3 protein. The data hold thousands of distinct CDR3 sequences, with roughly a third observed a single time. The antigens of these receptors remain unknown. The sequencing input was CD4+ T cells from blood, cultured in vitro. The receptors were gathered from a human donor in good health.

This clonotype has more than one count but fewer than ten. The V and J genes are TRBV10-3 and TRBJ2-7, with a tentative D call TRBD2 (6 bases). Germline V CDR1 and CDR2: ENHRY, SYGVKD. This CDR3 is 9 amino acids long. The CDR3 here is CAAGHEQYF. In DNA, the CDR3 is TGTGCGGCGGGGCACGAGCAGTACTTC.

The V gene is TRBV20-1, the J gene TRBJ1-4; 10 bases line up with TRBD1. The CDR3 contains 12 residues. Germline values: CDR1 DFQATT, CDR2 SNEGSKA (reference sequence). Trimming cost V 5 bases and J 11 bases; bases outside gene matches: 5. CDR3 DNA sequence: TGCAGTGCTCTTGGACAGGGGGAGAAACTGTTTTTT. Its protein product is CSALGQGEKLFF.

The chain employs TRBV7-2 and TRBJ1-2; no definite D call. Germline assignment: CDR1 SGHTA and CDR2 FQGNSA. The length of the CDR3 is 15 residues. V dropped 5 bases and J dropped 3 bases, with 16 bases sitting between them. CDR3 nucleotide sequence: TGTGCCAGCAGCCAAAGAAGGACCCCGGACTATGGCTACACCTTC. Its protein is CASSQRRTPDYGYTF.

A few counts support this clonotype. The CDR3 loop reads CSARDPTSGRSNEQFF. CDR3 DNA: TGCAGTGCTAGAGATCCGACTAGCGGGAGGTCGAATGAGCAGTTCTTC. The chain links TRBV20-1 to TRBJ2-1; 13 bases are shared with TRBD2. The V and J ends lost 0 bases and 7 bases, in that order; junction bases with no gene match: 6. The CDR3 extends over 16 amino acids. Per the germline V gene, CDR1 is DFQATT and CDR2 is SNEGSKA (reference sequence).

This clonotype occurred a few times. The gene calls are TRBV28 and TRBJ2-7; 7 bases are shared with TRBD2. Trimming cost V 3 bases and J 1 base; bases outside gene matches: 9. The CDR3 has 16 residues. Germline V gives CDR1 MDHEN, CDR2 SYDVKM. Written as DNA, the CDR3 is TGTGCCAGCAGTTTCGGTCTAGCGGATTTATCCTACGAGCAGTACTTC. Protein product: CASSFGLADLSYEQYF.

V is TRBV4-1 and J is TRBJ2-3, with D tentatively TRBD2 (6 bases). CDR1 is MGHRA, CDR2 YSYEKL, per germline. The CDR3 consists of 13 residues. The germline V and J ends were trimmed by 5 bases and 4 bases, with 10 bases remaining between them. CDR3 sequence reads: CASSFGTSDTQYF. CDR3 in DNA: TGCGCCAGCAGCTTTGGGACTTCAGATACGCAGTATTTT.

Only a few counts were recorded for this clonotype. This chain joins TRBV7-9 and TRBJ2-3; D might be TRBD1 (6 bases). Trimming removed 2 bases from V and 2 bases from J, with 14 bases in between. Germline V gives CDR1 SEHNR, CDR2 FQNEAQ (reference sequence). CDR3 length equals 16 residues. The CDR3 DNA reads TGTGCCAGCAGCTTACCTTGGCAGGGGAACACAGATACGCAGTATTTT. As protein: CASSLPWQGNTDTQYF.

This chain uses TRBV18 with TRBJ1-2; 10 positions agree with TRBD1. CDR3 length equals 14 residues. Germline values: CDR1 KGHSH, CDR2 LQKENI. After removal of 4 bases from V and 6 bases from J, the junction contained 5 bases not matched to a gene. CDR3 amino acids: CASSQRQGADGYTF. The DNA of the CDR3 is TGTGCCAGCTCACAGAGACAGGGGGCGGATGGCTACACCTTC.

The V call is TRBV6-2 or TRBV6-3, the J call TRBJ2-1, with 7 bases that match TRBD1. The CDR3 has 14 amino acids. CDR1 is MNHEY, CDR2 SVGEGT, per germline. The J segment lost 10 bases and the V segment lost 8 bases, leaving 14 bases of the junction unmatched. The CDR3 reads CASVPGAGTEEQFF. CDR3 coding DNA: TGTGCCAGCGTGCCCGGGGCAGGGACAGAAGAGCAGTTCTTC.

In this sample, this clonotype turned up a few times. The rearrangement uses TRBV20-1 and TRBJ2-3; TRBD2 matches at 9 bases. J lost 4 bases, V lost 3 bases, and 5 bases had no gene match. The CDR3 has 14 residues. From germline, CDR1 is DFQATT and CDR2 SNEGSKA (reference sequence). The CDR3 bases are TGCAGTGCTAGGACTAGCGGTAGGGCAGATACGCAGTATTTT. It is translated as CSARTSGRADTQYF.

In nucleotides, the CDR3 is TGTGCCAGCACCTTAGGCCCGGGACTCGGCTCCTACGAGCAGTACTTC. Translating it yields CASTLGPGLGSYEQYF. The chain is built from TRBV27 and TRBJ2-7, with D tentatively TRBD2 (6 bases). Trimming pared 7 bases from V and 0 bases from J, leaving 19 bases between. In germline, CDR1 is MNHEY, CDR2 SMNVEV (reference sequence). The CDR3 has 16 residues.

V usage is TRBV4-3 and J usage is TRBJ1-2; D gene ambiguous. Trimming removed 0 bases from V and 0 bases from J, with 14 bases in between. Germline loops: CDR1 LGHNA, CDR2 YSLEER. This CDR3 spans 17 amino acids. In DNA form, the CDR3 reads TGCGCCAGCAGCCAAGATTCAGGTTTTGAAGCTAACTATGGCTACACCTTC. It codes for CASSQDSGFEANYGYTF.

CDR3 nucleotide sequence: TGTGCCAGCAGCGTAGATGGTCCCAATTACAATGAGCAGTTCTTC. Protein: CASSVDGPNYNEQFF. This chain joins TRBV9 and TRBJ2-1; no clear D. V lost 0 bases, J lost 4 bases, and 11 bases lay in between. CDR3 length: 15 residues. The germline V gene encodes CDR1 SGDLS and CDR2 YYNGEE.

This sequence joins TRBV10-3 and TRBJ1-2; maybe TRBD1 (5 bases). V was pared by 7 bases and J by 4 bases, with 16 bases between. The CDR3 covers 14 residues. Germline assignment: CDR1 ENHRY and CDR2 SYGVKD. The CDR3 nucleotides are TGTGCCATCAAAGGGGCTTCAACAGGCTATGGCTACACCTTC. Protein sequence: CAIKGASTGYGYTF.

The CDR3 nucleotides are TGTGCCAGCAGGATACCGGGGACAGGGGGCAATCAGCCCCAGCATTTT. This encodes CASRIPGTGGNQPQHF. The chain couples TRBV12-3 or TRBV12-4 to TRBJ1-5; 10 bases map to TRBD1. The trim removed 6 bases at V and 2 bases at J, leaving 7 bases unmatched. This CDR3 is 16 amino acids long.

The sample holds a few counts of this clonotype. V usage is TRBV10-1 and J usage is TRBJ2-1, with D perhaps TRBD1 (5 bases). This CDR3 has 12 amino acids. Germline V lookup: CDR1 WNHNN, CDR2 SYGVQD (reference sequence). With 9 bases removed from V and 7 bases from J, the gap between germline ends came to 13 bases. CDR3 nucleotides: TGCGCCAGGCCATGGGGCGTAAATGAGCAGTTCTTC. Translation gives CARPWGVNEQFF.

V and J are TRBV11-2 and TRBJ2-1, with 7 bases aligning to TRBD2. The germline V gene has CDR1 SGHAT and CDR2 FQNNGV. V gave up 1 base and J gave up 4 bases; unmatched junction bases: 4. The CDR3 totals 15 residues. The CDR3 is CASSLASGLYNEQFF. The CDR3 coding sequence is TGTGCCAGCAGCTTAGCTAGCGGACTTTACAATGAGCAGTTCTTC.

This rearrangement joins TRBV3-1 to TRBJ2-7; 11 nucleotides agree with TRBD1. Germline CDR1 reads LGHDT; CDR2 reads YNNKEL (reference sequence). The trim removed 4 bases at V and 3 bases at J, leaving 5 bases unmatched. The CDR3 sequence is 15 residues long. The CDR3 bases are TGTGCCAGCAGCCGAACCGGGACAGGGGGCTACGAGCAGTACTTC. Translating it yields CASSRTGTGGYEQYF.

The chain couples TRBV24-1 to TRBJ2-5; 10 bases line up with TRBD2. Trimming removed 6 bases from V and 4 bases from J; junction bases left unmatched: 13. The germline V gene encodes CDR1 KGHDR and CDR2 SFDVKD. The length of the CDR3 is 17 residues. The CDR3 bases are TGTGCCACCAGTCCAGACCCCCGAGCGGGAGGGCCAGAGACCCAGTACTTC. Its translation: CATSPDPRAGGPETQYF.

The V and J genes are TRBV20-1 and TRBJ2-5, with D maybe TRBD1 (5 bases). Trimming stripped 1 base from V and 2 bases from J, with 11 bases between. The CDR3 consists of 14 residues. The germline gives CDR1 DFQATT, CDR2 SNEGSKA (reference sequence). The CDR3 sequence: CSARGAGQQETQYF. DNA of the CDR3: TGCAGTGCTAGAGGCGCAGGACAACAAGAGACCCAGTACTTC.

V usage is TRBV19 and J usage is TRBJ2-7; 10 bases align to TRBD2. V dropped 5 bases and J dropped 5; count of bases not matched to a gene: 6. The CDR3 has 14 residues. CDR1 is LNHDA and CDR2 is SQIVND in the germline V gene (reference sequence). The CDR3 DNA is TGTGCCAGTAGTTTTGCTAGCGGGAGAGACGAGCAGTACTTC. It translates to CASSFASGRDEQYF.

This clonotype showed up just a few times. V and J are TRBV7-9 and TRBJ2-2; D gene uncertain. Trimming cost V 1 base and J 2 bases, with 8 bases left between them. CDR3 length: 15 amino acids. Germline CDR1 and CDR2: SEHNR and FQNEAQ (reference sequence). The CDR3 bases are TGTGCCAGCAGCTTAGGGCTGATTAACACCGGGGAGCTGTTTTTT. Translating it yields CASSLGLINTGELFF.

The chain couples TRBV5-4 to TRBJ1-1; 9 bases map to TRBD1. V was clipped by 3 bases and J by 1 base; unmatched bases: 1. The CDR3 length is 14 residues. Looked up from germline, CDR1 is SGHNT and CDR2 is YYREEE (reference sequence). The CDR3 DNA is TGTGCCAGCAGCTGGGACAGGGCGAACACTGAAGCTTTCTTT. This translates into CASSWDRANTEAFF.

The chain combines TRBV27 with TRBJ2-7; 7 bases are shared with TRBD1. This CDR3 is built from 17 residues. Trimming took 5 bases from V and 2 from J; bases not matched to a gene: 15. CDR1 and CDR2 from the germline V gene are MNHEY and SMNVEV (reference sequence). The CDR3 bases are TGTGCCAGCAGTACGCTAGGGACAGCTTTTTTCACCTACGAGCAGTACTTC. This encodes CASSTLGTAFFTYEQYF.

This clonotype showed up just a few times. The rearrangement joins TRBV7-9 to TRBJ2-1; possibly TRBD1 for D (5 bases). The CDR3 totals 13 residues. V lost 1 base to trimming and J lost 13 bases, with 14 bases between them. CDR1 and CDR2 from the germline V gene are SEHNR and FQNEAQ (reference sequence). This CDR3 is CASSLGRQKDQFF. Here the CDR3 DNA reads TGTGCCAGCAGCTTAGGCAGACAGAAAGACCAGTTCTTC.

The V call is TRBV7-9, the J call TRBJ2-1; unclear D gene. Germline CDR1 and CDR2: SEHNR and FQNEAQ (reference sequence). This CDR3 region has 15 residues. Trimming cost V 6 bases and J 4 bases, with 16 bases left between them. The CDR3, as DNA: TGTGCCAGCAGACCGGTAAGACCTACGTACAATGAGCAGTTCTTC. This translates into CASRPVRPTYNEQFF.

The J gene is TRBJ2-5, the V gene TRBV7-2; D is undetermined. Germline-derived CDR1 and CDR2 are SGHTA and FQGNSA. Trimming removed 3 bases from V and 1 base from J, with 0 bases in between. The CDR3 runs to 11 residues. The CDR3 DNA is TGTGCCAGCAGCTTCCAAGAGACCCAGTACTTC. It is translated as CASSFQETQYF.

J is TRBJ2-3 and V is TRBV4-3; 12 positions match TRBD1. Germline CDR1 reads LGHNA; CDR2 reads YSLEER. Trimming at V came to 3 bases and at J to 2 bases, leaving 9 bases not matched to a gene. This CDR3 is built from 18 residues. CDR3 DNA: TGCGCCAGCAGCCACGGAGGGGGGACAGGGGGCCTCACAGATACGCAGTATTTT. This translates into CASSHGGGTGGLTDTQYF.

The chain links TRBV28 to TRBJ2-7; D is possibly TRBD2 (5 bases). The CDR3 has 15 amino acids. Per the germline V gene, CDR1 is MDHEN and CDR2 is SYDVKM. V shed 6 bases and J shed 6 bases, with 21 bases lying between them. The CDR3, as DNA: TGTGCCAGCAGCCGCCTAGCATCCCTTGTAATCGAGCAGTACTTC. Protein sequence: CASSRLASLVIEQYF.

This clonotype was counted a few times. V usage is TRBV6-1 and J usage is TRBJ1-5; a possible D gene is TRBD1 (5 bases). The CDR3 extends over 13 amino acids. CDR1 and CDR2 from the germline V gene are MNHNS and SASEGT. Trimming pared 3 bases from V and 5 bases from J, leaving 8 bases between. Here the CDR3 DNA reads TGTGCCAGCAGTGATCGACAGTATCAGCCCCAGCATTTT. Translated: CASSDRQYQPQHF.

The V call is TRBV7-3, the J call TRBJ2-2; 8 bases fit TRBD1. The V gene's germline CDR1 is SGHTA and CDR2 FQGTGA. The CDR3 contains 15 residues. With V trimmed by 3 bases and J by 13 bases, 13 bases remained unmatched. The CDR3 region is CASSLGQATTATLFF. CDR3 coding DNA: TGTGCCAGCAGCTTGGGACAGGCCACCACCGCTACGCTGTTTTTT.